Sequencing of this TCR beta chain was carried out in a study of response to subunit inactivated influenza vaccine. From the RT-PCR reads, TCRdb called clonotypes with MiXCR, one entry per CDR3 protein. The table lists about 700,000 distinct CDR3 sequences, around 14% of them singletons. Sequencing used PBMCs from blood, obtained about 14 days before vaccination. This TCR derives from a man aged 45 to 65 who received an inactivated influenza vaccine.

The CDR3 is CASSVVSSGIYNEQFF. In DNA form, the CDR3 reads TGTGCCAGCAGCGTAGTATCTAGCGGGATCTACAATGAGCAGTTCTTC. This sequence joins TRBV9 and TRBJ2-1; 9 nucleotides line up with TRBD2. The CDR3 sequence is 16 residues long. Unmatched junction bases numbered 4, after V lost 0 bases and J lost 3 bases. Germline V CDR1 and CDR2: SGDLS, YYNGEE.